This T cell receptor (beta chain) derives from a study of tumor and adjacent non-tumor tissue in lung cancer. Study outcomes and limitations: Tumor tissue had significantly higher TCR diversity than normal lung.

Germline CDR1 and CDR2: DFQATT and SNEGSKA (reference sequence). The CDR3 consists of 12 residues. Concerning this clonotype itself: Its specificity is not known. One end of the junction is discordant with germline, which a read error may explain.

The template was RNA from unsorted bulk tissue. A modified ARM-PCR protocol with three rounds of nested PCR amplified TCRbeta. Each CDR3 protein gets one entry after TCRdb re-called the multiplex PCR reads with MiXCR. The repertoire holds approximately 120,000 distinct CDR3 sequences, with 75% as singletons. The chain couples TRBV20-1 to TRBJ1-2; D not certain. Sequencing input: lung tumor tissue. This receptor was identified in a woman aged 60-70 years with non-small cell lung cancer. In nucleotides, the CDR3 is TGCAGTGTTAGAACTCCTAACTATGGCTACACCTTT. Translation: CSVRTPNYGYTF.